These 30 T cell receptor beta chains were all obtained from the same sample, sequenced in a study of blood T cell repertoires in COVID-19 (TCRdb year 2020). Receptor libraries were prepared by the immunoSEQ multiplex PCR assay. Held by TCRdb, this immuneACCESS table contains in-frame sequences only and omits some clones. Under half of the omission traces to an unresolved V gene where checked; the cause of the rest is unknown. Present in this sample are some 200,000 clones, about 87% of which were seen just once. Roughly an eighth of the sample is taken by the ten largest. The sample comprised peripheral blood. These receptors were taken from a woman in her 70s with COVID-19, enrolled during active disease.

The chain uses TRBV23-1 and TRBJ2-7, with D hard to call. TRBV23-1 is flagged as an ORF with uncertain function. The CDR3 loop spans 13 amino acids. With 0 bases removed from V and 4 bases from J, the gap between germline ends came to 7 bases. CDR3 DNA sequence: TGCGCCAGCAGTCAATCGTTTCGGTACGAGCAGTACTTC. Amino acids: CASSQSFRYEQYF.

The genes are TRBV6-6 and TRBJ1-1; a weak D match, TRBD1 (5 bases). This CDR3 is built from 12 residues. The V end was cut by 0 bases, the J end by 7 bases, with 6 bases between. Germline-derived CDR1 and CDR2 are MNHNY and SVGAGI (reference sequence). The CDR3 loop is CASSYSTVEAFF. DNA for the CDR3: TGTGCCAGCAGTTACTCGACAGTTGAAGCTTTCTTT.

The rearrangement links TRBV28 to TRBJ2-2, with TRBD1 identical over 9 bases. V was clipped by 11 bases and J by 8 bases; unmatched bases: 6. Germline lookup yields CDR1 MDHEN and CDR2 SYDVKM. The length of the CDR3 is 12 residues. CDR3 bases: TGTGCCGGGGGACAGGGACCGGGGGAGCTGTTTTTT. Translation: CAGGQGPGELFF.

The chain uses TRBV19 and TRBJ1-3; D gene unclear. Per the germline V gene, CDR1 is LNHDA and CDR2 is SQIVND (reference sequence). V lost 10 bases to trimming and J lost 0 bases, with 22 bases between them. This CDR3 is 17 amino acids long. CDR3 loop: CATKVGRTASSGNTIYF. CDR3 nucleotide sequence: TGTGCCACCAAAGTCGGACGGACTGCCAGCTCTGGAAACACCATATATTTT.

This rearrangement joins TRBV10-3 to TRBJ1-1, with 7 bases lining up with TRBD1. Trimming cost V 4 bases and J 1 base; bases outside gene matches: 0. Per germline, CDR1 ENHRY and CDR2 SYGVKD. CDR3 size: 13 residues. The CDR3 DNA is TGTGCCATCAGTGGGGACAGGAACACTGAAGCTTTCTTT. This sequence encodes CAISGDRNTEAFF.

This chain uses TRBV3-1 (or the pseudogene TRBV3-2) with TRBJ1-1, with a tentative D call TRBD1 (5 bases). The germline CDR1 and CDR2 sequences are LGHDT and YNNKEL (reference sequence). The CDR3 loop spans 15 amino acids. V was trimmed by 4 bases and J by 4 bases, leaving 16 bases between them. The DNA of the CDR3 is TGTGCCAGCAGCCCCAATCGGGGGACGGGCACTGAAGCTTTCTTT. This sequence encodes CASSPNRGTGTEAFF.

This chain uses TRBV28 with TRBJ2-5; 7 positions agree with TRBD2. Germline assignment: CDR1 MDHEN and CDR2 SYDVKM. Trimming removed 2 bases from V and 3 bases from J; junction bases left unmatched: 3. The CDR3 contains 14 residues. The CDR3 coding sequence is TGTGCCAGCAGTTTAGCGGGAGTGGAAGAGACCCAGTACTTC. Amino acids: CASSLAGVEETQYF.

The genes are TRBV27 and TRBJ1-4; no clear D. The CDR3 loop spans 15 amino acids. CDR1 MNHEY and CDR2 SMNVEV come from the germline V gene (reference sequence). Deletions cut 4 bases from V and 5 bases from J, with 14 bases between. For the CDR3, the DNA is TGTGCCAGCAGTTCCCAACAACCCTCAAATGAAAAACTGTTTTTT. Its translation is CASSSQQPSNEKLFF.

The chain carries TRBV19 and TRBJ1-4, with D perhaps TRBD1 (6 bases). The CDR3 extends over 14 amino acids. The germline V gene encodes CDR1 LNHDA and CDR2 SQIVND (reference sequence). Trimming removed 3 bases from V and 3 bases from J, with 8 bases in between. CDR3 bases: TGTGCCAGTAGTATTTCAGGGGCTAATGAAAAACTGTTTTTT. It yields the protein CASSISGANEKLFF.

The rearrangement links TRBV2 to TRBJ2-3; no clear D. Looked up from germline, CDR1 is SNHLY and CDR2 is FYNNEI. The CDR3 has 15 residues. V was cut by 4 bases and J by 0 bases, with 11 bases left in between. CDR3 region: CASSVQTTSTDTQYF. CDR3 sequence (DNA): TGTGCCAGCAGTGTACAGACCACTAGCACAGATACGCAGTATTTT.

The rearrangement links TRBV3-1 (or the pseudogene TRBV3-2) to TRBJ1-2; possibly TRBD1 for D (5 bases). The CDR3 contains 16 residues. In germline, CDR1 is LGHDT, CDR2 YNNKEL (reference sequence). The V end was cut by 0 bases, the J end by 8 bases, with 19 bases between. The CDR3 region has the DNA TGTGCCAGCAGCCAAGAGGGGGGTTGGGTAAAGGGCGGCTACACCTTC. Residues: CASSQEGGWVKGGYTF.

The chain joins TRBV7-3 to TRBJ1-6, with D possibly matching TRBD1 (5 bases). The germline CDR1 and CDR2 sequences are SGHTA and FQGTGA. Trimming removed 0 bases from V and 7 bases from J, with 13 bases in between. The CDR3 has 16 residues. CDR3 DNA sequence: TGTGCCAGCAGCTTAACAGGTGGGGCAGGGAATTCACCCCTCCACTTT. It specifies CASSLTGGAGNSPLHF.

The chain couples TRBV7-2 to TRBJ2-7, with 8 nucleotides matching TRBD1. V lost 2 bases, J lost 6 bases, and 6 bases stayed unmatched. There are 14 residues in the CDR3. The germline CDR1 and CDR2 sequences are SGHTA and FQGNSA. This chain's CDR3 is CASSLRSGGGEQYF. The CDR3 nucleotides read TGTGCCAGCAGCTTAAGGTCAGGGGGCGGCGAGCAGTACTTC.

The rearrangement uses TRBV5-1 and TRBJ1-4; TRBD1 might be the D (5 bases). CDR3 length: 15 amino acids. V was pared by 0 bases and J by 5 bases, with 11 bases between. Germline-derived CDR1 and CDR2 are SGHRS and YFSETQ. CDR3 DNA: TGCGCCAGCAGCTTGGCCACGGGGGGGAATGAAAAACTGTTTTTT. Its protein is CASSLATGGNEKLFF.

This clone was observed a single time. This rearrangement joins TRBV9 to TRBJ2-7; D is perhaps TRBD2 (5 bases). Germline loops: CDR1 SGDLS, CDR2 YYNGEE. CDR3 size: 14 residues. Trimming left V 4 bases short and J 1 base short, with 12 bases between. The CDR3 loop is CASSITDLSYEQYF. For the CDR3, the DNA is TGTGCCAGCAGCATTACGGACTTATCCTACGAGCAGTACTTC.

The V gene is TRBV7-2, the J gene TRBJ1-2; the D gene is possibly TRBD1 (5 bases). Germline V gives CDR1 SGHTA, CDR2 FQGNSA. The CDR3 length is 14 residues. The V gene lost 1 base and the J gene lost 3 bases, with 9 bases spanning the gap. The CDR3 bases are TGTGCCAGCAGCTTAGAGTGGGGGGACTATGGCTACACCTTC. Its protein is CASSLEWGDYGYTF. The full variable domain, its missing parts supplied by reference TRBV7-2 and TRBJ1-2, is GAGVSQSPSNKVTEKGKDVELRCDPISGHTALYWYRQSLGQGLEFLIYFQGNSAPDKSGLPSDRFSAERTGGSVSTLTIQRTQQEDSAVYLCASSLEWGDYGYTFGSGTRLTVV.

V gene TRBV11-2 combines with J gene TRBJ1-1, with D perhaps TRBD1 (5 bases). The CDR3 runs 18 residues. Germline-derived CDR1 and CDR2 are SGHAT and FQNNGV. V lost 10 bases to trimming and J lost 4 bases, with 31 bases between them. The CDR3 sequence: CATRNLRGGLRPGTEAFF. CDR3 nucleotides: TGTGCCACCCGAAACCTACGGGGGGGGTTGAGGCCGGGCACTGAAGCTTTCTTT.

The J gene is TRBJ2-1, the V gene TRBV5-1; 8 nucleotides align to TRBD2. Per the germline V gene, CDR1 is SGHRS and CDR2 is YFSETQ. Trimming cost V 4 bases and J 7 bases; bases outside gene matches: 10. The CDR3 runs to 15 residues. CDR3 DNA sequence: TGCGCCAGCAGCCCGGTGAGACTAGCGAGAAATGAGCAGTTCTTC. Encoded protein: CASSPVRLARNEQFF.

The chain recombines TRBV25-1 with TRBJ1-1; D unresolved. CDR3 length equals 15 residues. Trimming pared 8 bases from V and 3 bases from J, leaving 19 bases between. Germline CDR1 is MGHDK and CDR2 is SYGVNS. The CDR3 DNA reads TGTGCCAGCCCTCCTCCTCGGAGGTCCGACACTGAAGCTTTCTTT. Translated, it gives CASPPPRRSDTEAFF. Full variable domain (outside the CDR3, taken from reference TRBV25-1 and TRBJ1-1): EADIYQTPRYLVIGTGKKITLECSQTMGHDKMYWYQQDPGMELHLIHYSYGVNSTEKGDLSSESTVSRIRTEHFPLTLESARPSHTSQYLCASPPPRRSDTEAFFGQGTRLTVV.

The genes are TRBV5-1 and TRBJ1-6; D unclear. There are 15 residues in the CDR3. CDR1 and CDR2 from the germline V gene are SGHRS and YFSETQ. Between the trimmed V and J ends, which lost 0 bases and 5 bases, there was a span of 9 bases. The CDR3 DNA sequence: TGCGCCAGCAGCTTGGATGGAGGAAATAATTCACCCCTCCACTTT. This codes for CASSLDGGNNSPLHF.

The chain uses TRBV19 and TRBJ2-4, with D hard to call. V gave up 5 bases and J gave up 0 bases, with 11 bases separating them. Germline assignment: CDR1 LNHDA and CDR2 SQIVND (reference sequence). The CDR3 sequence is 15 residues long. This chain's CDR3 is CASSVSGLAKNIQYF. The CDR3 DNA reads as TGTGCCAGTAGTGTCTCCGGGTTAGCCAAAAACATTCAGTACTTC.

The rearrangement joins TRBV28 to TRBJ2-3; TRBD2 is a possible D gene (7 bases). Trimming stripped 3 bases from V and 1 base from J, with 14 bases between. The CDR3 sequence is 16 residues long. Germline V gene data show CDR1 as MDHEN and CDR2 as SYDVKM. CDR3 loop: CASSFMGGPGTDTQYF. In DNA, the CDR3 is TGTGCCAGCAGTTTTATGGGGGGGCCTGGCACAGATACGCAGTATTTT.

The chain joins TRBV12-5 to TRBJ2-2, with D hard to call. Germline V gene lookup returns CDR1 LGHNT and CDR2 FRNRAP. With 3 bases removed from V and 0 bases from J, the gap between germline ends came to 8 bases. This CDR3 spans 15 amino acids. The CDR3 loop is CASGFAGANTGELFF. CDR3 DNA sequence: TGTGCTAGTGGTTTTGCCGGAGCGAACACCGGGGAGCTGTTTTTT.

The V call is TRBV7-2, the J call TRBJ1-5; 9 positions agree with TRBD1. This CDR3 is built from 14 residues. Germline loops: CDR1 SGHTA, CDR2 FQGNSA. The V segment lost 6 bases and the J segment 2 bases; nucleotides outside the gene matches: 2. This chain's CDR3 is CASSYRGRNQPQHF. The CDR3 nucleotides read TGTGCCAGCAGTTACAGGGGGCGCAATCAGCCCCAGCATTTT.

The chain joins TRBV5-8 to TRBJ1-3; the D gene is possibly TRBD1 (6 bases). CDR3 size: 15 residues. Germline CDR1 reads SGHTS; CDR2 reads YDEGEE. V shed 1 base and J shed 2 bases, with 10 bases lying between them. CDR3 region: CASSLYRVAGNTIYF. The CDR3 nucleotides read TGTGCCAGCAGCTTGTACAGGGTGGCTGGAAACACCATATATTTT.

The rearrangement links TRBV10-3 to TRBJ1-1; weak D call: TRBD1 (5 bases). CDR1 ENHRY and CDR2 SYGVKD come from the germline V gene. CDR3 length: 14 amino acids. V was clipped by 7 bases and J by 3 bases, with 15 bases between them. CDR3: CAITKTDSHTEAFF. The CDR3 region has the DNA TGTGCCATCACAAAGACAGACTCCCACACTGAAGCTTTCTTT.

CDR3 nucleotides: TGTGCCAGCAGCGCAAGCGGGAGAACGGGCAATGAGCAGTTCTTC. This codes for CASSASGRTGNEQFF. The rearrangement joins TRBV7-9 to TRBJ2-1; 8 bases are shared with TRBD2. The junction had 9 bases not matched to a gene; V was cut back by 5 bases and J by 6 bases. Germline CDR1 is SEHNR and CDR2 is FQNEAQ (reference sequence). The CDR3 length is 15 residues.

This clone has just one count. The V gene is TRBV5-1, the J gene TRBJ1-6, with D possibly matching TRBD1 (6 bases). The V and J ends lost 3 bases and 11 bases respectively, with 18 bases between them. The germline gives CDR1 SGHRS, CDR2 YFSETQ. The CDR3 is 15 amino acids. Here the CDR3 reads CASSSRDPGGAPLHF. The CDR3 DNA sequence: TGCGCCAGCAGCTCCCGCGACCCTGGGGGCGCACCCCTCCACTTT.

The chain couples TRBV4-1 to TRBJ1-1; TRBD1 matches 8 bases. Germline CDR1 MGHRA, CDR2 YSYEKL. V gave up 3 bases and J gave up 5 bases; unmatched junction bases: 11. This CDR3 has 16 amino acids. The CDR3 sequence: CASSHIGTGRATEAFF. The CDR3 DNA reads TGCGCCAGCAGCCACATTGGGACAGGCCGCGCTACTGAAGCTTTCTTT.

The V and J genes are TRBV5-6 and TRBJ2-7; possible D gene TRBD1, 5 bases. Deletions cut 1 base from V and 1 base from J, with 6 bases between. Germline loops: CDR1 SGHDT, CDR2 YYEEEE. The CDR3 covers 13 residues. The CDR3 DNA is TGTGCCAGCAGCTTGACAGGTTCCTACGAGCAGTACTTC. Amino acid sequence: CASSLTGSYEQYF.